The T cell receptor beta chain described here comes from a study of T cell repertoires in cytomegalovirus infection. Findings and limits, study-wide: The ex vivo response was dominated by HLA-C-restricted CMV-specific TCR beta clonotypes.

Regarding this clonotype: Its antigen is currently unknown.

TCRdb re-analysed the reads in MiXCR, keeping a single row per CDR3 protein. The profile shows about 180,000 distinct CDR3 sequences, 20% to 25% of them singletons. The CDR3 consists of 14 residues. V lost 5 bases and J lost 1, with 9 bases in between. This receptor was taken from a human donor in good health (CMV status not recorded). Some clones in this sample may be carry-over from other donors' samples. This sample comprised CD8+ T cells from cultured PBMCs, obtained from culture after CMV antigen stimulation. This sequence joins TRBV12-3 or TRBV12-4 and TRBJ1-5, with a weak D call TRBD1 (5 bases). The CDR3 coding sequence is TGTGCCAGCAGTGGGGGAGAAAGCAATCAGCCCCAGCATTTT. Its protein is CASSGGESNQPQHF.